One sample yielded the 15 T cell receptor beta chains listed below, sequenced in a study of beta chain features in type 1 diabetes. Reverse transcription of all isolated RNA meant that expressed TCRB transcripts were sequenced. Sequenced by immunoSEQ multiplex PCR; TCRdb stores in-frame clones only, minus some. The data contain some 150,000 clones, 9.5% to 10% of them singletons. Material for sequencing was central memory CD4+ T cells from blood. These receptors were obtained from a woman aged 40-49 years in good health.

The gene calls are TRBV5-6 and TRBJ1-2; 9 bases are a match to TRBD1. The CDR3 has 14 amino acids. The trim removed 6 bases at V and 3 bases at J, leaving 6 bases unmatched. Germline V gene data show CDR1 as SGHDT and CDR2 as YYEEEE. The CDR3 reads CASIGGQGDYGYTF. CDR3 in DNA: TGTGCCAGCATCGGGGGACAGGGCGACTATGGCTACACCTTC.

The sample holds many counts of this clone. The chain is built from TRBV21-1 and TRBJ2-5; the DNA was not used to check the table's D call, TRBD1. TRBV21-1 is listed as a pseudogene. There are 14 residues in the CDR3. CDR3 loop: CASSKDRGQETQYF. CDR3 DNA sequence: TGTGCCAGCAGCAAAGACAGGGGGCAAGAGACCCAGTACTTC.

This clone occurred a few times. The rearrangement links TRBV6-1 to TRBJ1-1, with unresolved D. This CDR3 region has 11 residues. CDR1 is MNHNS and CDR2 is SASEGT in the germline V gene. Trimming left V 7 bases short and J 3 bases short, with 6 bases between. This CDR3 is CASTVYTEAFF. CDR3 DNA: TGTGCCAGCACCGTTTACACTGAAGCTTTCTTT.

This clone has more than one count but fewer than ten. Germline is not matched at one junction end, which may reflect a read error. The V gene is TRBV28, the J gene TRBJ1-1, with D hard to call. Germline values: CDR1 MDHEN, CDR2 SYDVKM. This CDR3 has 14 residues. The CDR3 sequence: CASSQNTNPRETFF. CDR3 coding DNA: TGTGCCAGCAGCCAGAACACAAACCCCCGTGAAACTTTCTTT.

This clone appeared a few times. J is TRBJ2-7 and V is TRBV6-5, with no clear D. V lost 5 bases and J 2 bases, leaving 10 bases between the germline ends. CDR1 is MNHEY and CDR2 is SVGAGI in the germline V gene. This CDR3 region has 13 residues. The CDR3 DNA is TGTGCCAGCAGTGGGCCCCCAGCCTACGAGCAGTACTTC. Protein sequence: CASSGPPAYEQYF.

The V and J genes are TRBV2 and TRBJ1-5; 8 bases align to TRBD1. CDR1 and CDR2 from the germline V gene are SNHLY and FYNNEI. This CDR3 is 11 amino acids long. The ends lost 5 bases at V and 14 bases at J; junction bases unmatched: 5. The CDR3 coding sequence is TGTGCCAGCAGTTCCGGGACAGGAGAGCATTTT. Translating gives CASSSGTGEHF.

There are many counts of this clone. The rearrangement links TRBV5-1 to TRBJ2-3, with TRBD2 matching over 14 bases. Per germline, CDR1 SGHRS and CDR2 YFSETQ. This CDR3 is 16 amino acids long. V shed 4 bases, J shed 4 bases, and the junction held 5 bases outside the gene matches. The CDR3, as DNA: TGCGCCAGCAGCCCGGGGACTAGCGGGGGAGCAGATACGCAGTATTTT. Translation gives CASSPGTSGGADTQYF.

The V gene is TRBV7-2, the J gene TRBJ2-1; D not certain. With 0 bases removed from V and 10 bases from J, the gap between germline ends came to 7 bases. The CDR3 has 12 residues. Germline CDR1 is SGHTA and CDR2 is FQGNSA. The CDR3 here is CASSLASREQFF. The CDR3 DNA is TGTGCCAGCAGCTTAGCCTCTAGGGAGCAGTTCTTC. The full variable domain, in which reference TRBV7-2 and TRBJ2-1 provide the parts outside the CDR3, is GAGVSQSPSNKVTEKGKDVELRCDPISGHTALYWYRQSLGQGLEFLIYFQGNSAPDKSGLPSDRFSAERTGGSVSTLTIQRTQQEDSAVYLCASSLASREQFFGPGTRLTVL.

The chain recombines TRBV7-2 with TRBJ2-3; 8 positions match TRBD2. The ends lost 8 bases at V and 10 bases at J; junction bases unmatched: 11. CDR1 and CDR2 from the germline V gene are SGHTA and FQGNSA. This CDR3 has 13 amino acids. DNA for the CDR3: TGTGCCAGCGTGAGGAGGGCCGGGGGGGCGCAGTATTTT. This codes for CASVRRAGGAQYF. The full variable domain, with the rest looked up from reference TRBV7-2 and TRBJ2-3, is GAGVSQSPSNKVTEKGKDVELRCDPISGHTALYWYRQSLGQGLEFLIYFQGNSAPDKSGLPSDRFSAERTGGSVSTLTIQRTQQEDSAVYLCASVRRAGGAQYFGPGTRLTVL.

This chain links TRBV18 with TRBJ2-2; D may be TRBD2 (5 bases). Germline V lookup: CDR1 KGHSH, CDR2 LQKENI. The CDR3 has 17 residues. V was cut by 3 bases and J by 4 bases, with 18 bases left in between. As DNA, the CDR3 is TGTGCCAGCTCACCCCAGTCCTCCGTCCGGGGCACCGGGGAGCTGTTTTTT. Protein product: CASSPQSSVRGTGELFF. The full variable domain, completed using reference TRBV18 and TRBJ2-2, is NAGVMQNPRHLVRRRGQEARLRCSPMKGHSHVYWYRQLPEEGLKFMVYLQKENIIDESGMPKERFSAEFPKEGPSILRIQQVVRGDSAAYFCASSPQSSVRGTGELFFGEGSRLTVL.

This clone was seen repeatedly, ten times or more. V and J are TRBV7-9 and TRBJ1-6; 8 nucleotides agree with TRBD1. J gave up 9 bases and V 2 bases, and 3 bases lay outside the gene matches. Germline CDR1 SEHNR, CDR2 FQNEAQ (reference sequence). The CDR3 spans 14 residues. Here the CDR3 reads CASSLFDRGSPLHF. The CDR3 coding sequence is TGTGCCAGCAGCTTATTTGACAGGGGTTCACCCCTCCACTTT.

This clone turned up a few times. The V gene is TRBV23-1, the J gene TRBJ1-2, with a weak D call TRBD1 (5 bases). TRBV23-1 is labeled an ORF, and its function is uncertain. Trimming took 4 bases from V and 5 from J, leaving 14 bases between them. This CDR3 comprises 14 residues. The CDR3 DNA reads TGCGCCAGCAGTCCCTGCGCAGGGTCGTATGGCTACACCTTC. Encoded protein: CASSPCAGSYGYTF.

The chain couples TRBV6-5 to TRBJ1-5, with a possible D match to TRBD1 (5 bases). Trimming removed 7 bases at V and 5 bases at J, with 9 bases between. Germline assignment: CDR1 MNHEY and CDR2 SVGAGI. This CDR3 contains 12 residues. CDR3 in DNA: TGTGCCAGCACCGGCAGGGATCAGCCCCAGCATTTT. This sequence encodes CASTGRDQPQHF.

The CDR3 nucleotides read TGTGCCAGCAGCAGACGACAGGCGTACGAGCAGTACTTC. Its protein is CASSRRQAYEQYF. The V call is TRBV11-2, the J call TRBJ2-7; maybe TRBD1 (6 bases). The germline V gene encodes CDR1 SGHAT and CDR2 FQNNGV. Trimming removed 5 bases from V and 4 bases from J, with 12 bases in between. The CDR3 runs to 13 residues.

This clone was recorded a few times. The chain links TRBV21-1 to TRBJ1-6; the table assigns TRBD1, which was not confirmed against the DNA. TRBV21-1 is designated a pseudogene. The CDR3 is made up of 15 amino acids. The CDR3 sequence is CASSKGGQGLSPLHF. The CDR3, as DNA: TGTGCCAGCAGCAAAGGGGGACAGGGTTTGTCACCCCTCCACTTT.